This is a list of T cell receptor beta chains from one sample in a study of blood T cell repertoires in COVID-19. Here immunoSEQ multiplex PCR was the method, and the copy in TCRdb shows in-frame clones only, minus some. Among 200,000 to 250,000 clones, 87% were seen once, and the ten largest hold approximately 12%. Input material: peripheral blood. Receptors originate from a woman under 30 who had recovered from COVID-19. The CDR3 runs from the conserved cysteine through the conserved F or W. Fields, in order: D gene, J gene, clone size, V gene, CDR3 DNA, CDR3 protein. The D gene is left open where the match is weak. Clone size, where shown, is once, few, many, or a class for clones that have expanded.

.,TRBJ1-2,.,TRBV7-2,TGTGCCAGCAGCCCCCTGACAGACTATGGCTACACCTTC,CASSPLTDYGYTF
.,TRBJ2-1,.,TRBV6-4,TGTGCCAGCAGCAGGACAACCTACAATGAGCAGTTCTTC,CASSRTTYNEQFF
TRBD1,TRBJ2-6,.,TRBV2,TGTGCCAGCACGGGGACAGGAATCGCCTCTGGGGCCAACGTCCTGACTTTC,CASTGTGIASGANVLTF
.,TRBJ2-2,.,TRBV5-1,TGCGCCAGCAGTTTCAGACAATCGAACACCGGGGAGCTGTTTTTT,CASSFRQSNTGELFF
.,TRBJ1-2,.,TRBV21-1,TGTGCCAGCAGCAATACCGACAGGGGTAACTATGGCTACACCTTC,CASSNTDRGNYGYTF
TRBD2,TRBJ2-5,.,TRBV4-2,TGTGCCAGCAGCCAAGCTCCCTTAGCGGGGCAAGAGACCCAGTACTTC,CASSQAPLAGQETQYF
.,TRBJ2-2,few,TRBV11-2,TGTGCCAGCAGCTCGGGAGTTAACACCGGGGAGCTGTTTTTT,CASSSGVNTGELFF
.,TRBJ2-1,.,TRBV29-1,TGCAGCGAGGCCTTTCGCGGGGTGACTGAGCAGTTCTTC,CSEAFRGVTEQFF
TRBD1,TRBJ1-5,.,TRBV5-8,TGTGCCAGCAGCTTGATAAAGTCAGGACAGGCAAATCAGCCCCAGCATTTT,CASSLIKSGQANQPQHF
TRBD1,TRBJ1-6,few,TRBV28,TGTGCCAGCAGTTTCCCGGGACAGGGGATTCGGTCCTATAATTCACCCCTCCACTTT,CASSFPGQGIRSYNSPLHF
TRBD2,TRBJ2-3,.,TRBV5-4,TGTGCCAGCAGCTTTGGGACTAGCGGGAGTCCAGATACGCAGTATTTT,CASSFGTSGSPDTQYF
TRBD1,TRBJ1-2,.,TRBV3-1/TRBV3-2,TGTGCCAGCAGCAGACGGGACAGGGTGGTCTATGGCTACACCTTC,CASSRRDRVVYGYTF
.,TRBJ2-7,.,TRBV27,TGTGCCAGCAGTTTTTTTGGGCTGTCGCCCTACGAGCAGTACTTC,CASSFFGLSPYEQYF
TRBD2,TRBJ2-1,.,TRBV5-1,TGCGCCAGCAGCCCGGGACTAGCGGGTCATAGGAGCTCCTACAATGAGCAGTTCTTC,CASSPGLAGHRSSYNEQFF
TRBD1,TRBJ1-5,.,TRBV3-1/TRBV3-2,TGTGCCAGCAGCCTGCAACAGGGGGGACAGCCCCAGCATTTT,CASSLQQGGQPQHF
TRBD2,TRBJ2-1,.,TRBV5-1,TGCGCCAGCAGCTTGGGGGGGTTAGCGGGAGGCCACAATGAGCAGTTCTTC,CASSLGGLAGGHNEQFF
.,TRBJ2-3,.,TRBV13,TGTGCCAGCAGCTTAACGACAGAAGGCACAGATACGCAGTATTTT,CASSLTTEGTDTQYF
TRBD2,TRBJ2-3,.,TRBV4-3,TGCGCCAGCAGCCAAGATCCCCTCGGGGGGGGTCTTGCCCCAGATACGCAGTATTTT,CASSQDPLGGGLAPDTQYF
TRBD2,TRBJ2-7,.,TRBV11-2,TGTGCCAGCAGCTGGGCTAGCGGGGCCTACGAGCAGTACTTC,CASSWASGAYEQYF
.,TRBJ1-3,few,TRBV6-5,TGTGCCACCTCCCGTTCGCACACTGGAAACACCATATATTTT,CATSRSHTGNTIYF
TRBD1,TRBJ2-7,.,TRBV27,TGTGCCAGCAGTTCTATAACCCGACAGGGAATGTACGAGCAGTACTTC,CASSSITRQGMYEQYF
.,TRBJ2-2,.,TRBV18,TGTGCCAGCTCACTCACCTGGCCAGGGAAAGTCGGGGAGCTGTTTTTT,CASSLTWPGKVGELFF
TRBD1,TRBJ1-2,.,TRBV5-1,TGCGCCAGCAGTTGGGACAGGGGTTCCGACGGCTACACCTTC,CASSWDRGSDGYTF
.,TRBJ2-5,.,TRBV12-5,TGTGCTAGTGGTCCGACAGGATTCGTGACCCAGTACTTC,CASGPTGFVTQYF
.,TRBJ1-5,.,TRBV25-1,TGTGCCAGCAGTGACAGGGATGGCGATCAGCCCCAGCATTTT,CASSDRDGDQPQHF
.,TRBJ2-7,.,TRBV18,TGTGCCAGCTCACCCGGAGGCCTGGGGAACTTTTACGAGCAGTACTTC,CASSPGGLGNFYEQYF
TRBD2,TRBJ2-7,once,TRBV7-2,TGTGCCAGCAGCTCTAGCGGGAGGCGGTCCTACGAGCAGTACTTC,CASSSSGRRSYEQYF
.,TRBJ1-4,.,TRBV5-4,TGTGCCAGCAGCTTGGCGGGTGAAACTAATGAAAAACTGTTTTTT,CASSLAGETNEKLFF
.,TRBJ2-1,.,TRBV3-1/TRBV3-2,TGTGCCAGCACAAAGGACATCGGTGAGCAGTTCTTC,CASTKDIGEQFF
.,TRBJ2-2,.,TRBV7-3,TGTGCCAGCAGTCCAGGACAATTAAACACCGGGGAGCTGTTTTTT,CASSPGQLNTGELFF
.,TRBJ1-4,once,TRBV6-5,TGTGCCAGCAGTTACGGAGGGGTGTCCGGGGAAAAACTGTTTTTT,CASSYGGVSGEKLFF
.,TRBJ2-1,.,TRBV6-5,TGTGCCAGCAGTTATGGGGGGAATGAGCAGTTCTTC,CASSYGGNEQFF
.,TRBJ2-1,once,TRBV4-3,TGCGCCAGCAGCCCGCGGGCTACAATAAACAATGAGCAGTTCTTC,CASSPRATINNEQFF
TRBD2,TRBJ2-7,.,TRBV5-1,TGCGCCAGCAGCGTCGGACTAGCGGAACTATACGAGCAGTACTTC,CASSVGLAELYEQYF
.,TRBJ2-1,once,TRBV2,TGTGCCAGCAGTGAGCAGGGGTTAGCAGGAGTCTTGAATGAGCAGTTCTTC,CASSEQGLAGVLNEQFF